The entry that follows covers one T cell receptor (beta chain) sequence. This record comes from a study of blood T cell repertoires in COVID-19. Study overall: Acute-phase and convalescent COVID-19 samples originated in the United States, Italy and Spain. PBMCs, B-cell-depleted T cells, or T cells provided the cDNA or gDNA that made up the material.

Authors' methods: From reference gene primer amplification, estimates of nucleated cell counts were derived. Sequencing used immunoSEQ multiplex PCR; TCRdb keeps in-frame clones, though not all of them. Clone size and V and J calls were adopted from that table, with D and trimming inferred from the DNA. The data contain under 200,000 clones, roughly four fifths of them singletons. The source material was peripheral blood. The TCR was taken from a woman aged 40-49 years with acute or convalescent COVID-19.

This chain's CDR3 is CASSLLSSTYEAFF. The DNA of the CDR3 is TGTGCCAGCAGCCTTCTGTCTAGTACATATGAAGCTTTCTTT. V gene TRBV11-1 combines with J gene TRBJ1-1, with unresolved D. The CDR3 has 14 amino acids. Germline V gene lookup returns CDR1 SGHAT and CDR2 FQDESV (reference sequence). V was trimmed by 5 bases and J by 7 bases, leaving 17 bases between them.